A selection of T cell receptor beta chains follows, all from one sample in a study of cytomegalovirus exposure and HLA in healthy donors. Using immunoSEQ multiplex PCR, the repertoire was profiled, and TCRdb retains in-frame clones only, with some absent. This sample has about 110,000 clones; 65% to 90% occur once, and the top ten carry more than 1.5%. The sequencing sample was made of PBMCs. These receptors all come from a man aged 50-59 years in good health and CMV-seronegative. CDR3s include the opening cysteine and the closing phenylalanine or tryptophan. The D gene is left open where the match is weak.

J gene: TRBJ1-2; V gene: TRBV6-5; CDR3 length: 13; D gene: -; CDR3 protein: CASSYGGYGGYTF
J gene: TRBJ2-1; V gene: TRBV7-2; CDR3 length: 13; D gene: -; CDR3 protein: CASSLGVDNEQFF
J gene: TRBJ1-2; V gene: TRBV10-3; CDR3 length: 14; D gene: TRBD1; CDR3 protein: CAISRQGSNYGYTF
J gene: TRBJ1-1; V gene: TRBV5-8; CDR3 length: 13; D gene: -; CDR3 protein: CASSLARGVRAFF
J gene: TRBJ2-1; V gene: TRBV7-2; CDR3 length: 14; D gene: -; CDR3 protein: CASSLARQFNEQFF
J gene: TRBJ1-1; V gene: TRBV10-1; CDR3 length: 14; D gene: -; CDR3 protein: CASSAFPSGTEAFF
J gene: TRBJ1-4; V gene: TRBV28; CDR3 length: 15; D gene: TRBD1; CDR3 protein: CASSPTGTGTEKLFF
J gene: TRBJ2-2; V gene: TRBV7-2; CDR3 length: 18; D gene: TRBD2; CDR3 protein: CASSPRASGGLNTGELFF
J gene: TRBJ1-1; V gene: TRBV18; CDR3 length: 13; D gene: -; CDR3 protein: CASSPDPRPEAFF
J gene: TRBJ2-7; V gene: TRBV10-3; CDR3 length: 15; D gene: -; CDR3 protein: CAISESTGNIYEQYF
J gene: TRBJ2-2; V gene: TRBV4-1; CDR3 length: 17; D gene: TRBD1; CDR3 protein: CASSQDRRTGITGELFF
J gene: TRBJ2-1; V gene: TRBV5-4; CDR3 length: 15; D gene: -; CDR3 protein: CASSRHAGVVDEQFF
J gene: TRBJ2-5; V gene: TRBV10-3; CDR3 length: 14; D gene: TRBD2; CDR3 protein: CAISGEGYQETQYF
J gene: TRBJ2-5; V gene: TRBV7-8; CDR3 length: 17; D gene: TRBD2; CDR3 protein: CASSYTSGGLIGRTQYF
J gene: TRBJ1-2; V gene: TRBV19; CDR3 length: 15; D gene: -; CDR3 protein: CASSDPRTGDYGYTF
J gene: TRBJ2-1; V gene: TRBV6-4; CDR3 length: 15; D gene: TRBD2; CDR3 protein: CASSSIAGGYNEQFF
J gene: TRBJ2-2; V gene: TRBV2; CDR3 length: 12; D gene: TRBD1; CDR3 protein: CASREGQGELFF
J gene: TRBJ2-7; V gene: TRBV29-1; CDR3 length: 13; D gene: -; CDR3 protein: CSGAGQTPYEQYF
J gene: TRBJ2-3; V gene: TRBV29-1; CDR3 length: 14; D gene: -; CDR3 protein: CSVGMGGGTDTQYF
J gene: TRBJ2-1; V gene: TRBV6-5; CDR3 length: 15; D gene: TRBD2; CDR3 protein: CASRLAGFSYNEQFF
J gene: TRBJ1-4; V gene: TRBV6-6; CDR3 length: 11; D gene: -; CDR3 protein: CAIAGNEKLFF
J gene: TRBJ1-1; V gene: TRBV9; CDR3 length: 13; D gene: -; CDR3 protein: CASSIREETEAFF
J gene: TRBJ2-1; V gene: TRBV5-8; CDR3 length: 14; D gene: TRBD1; CDR3 protein: CASSSGDSRNEQFF
J gene: TRBJ1-1; V gene: TRBV6-5; CDR3 length: 12; D gene: -; CDR3 protein: CASSEWRQYAFF
J gene: TRBJ1-1; V gene: TRBV10-1; CDR3 length: 15; D gene: -; CDR3 protein: CASSGGAGVNTEAFF
J gene: TRBJ2-3; V gene: TRBV19; CDR3 length: 14; D gene: -; CDR3 protein: CASSIGRGTDTQYF
J gene: TRBJ2-2; V gene: TRBV11-3; CDR3 length: 14; D gene: -; CDR3 protein: CASSLDRGIGELFF
J gene: TRBJ1-4; V gene: TRBV5-1; CDR3 length: 15; D gene: -; CDR3 protein: CASSLAKSPNEKLFF
J gene: TRBJ1-2; V gene: TRBV9; CDR3 length: 13; D gene: -; CDR3 protein: CASSRQGIYGYTF
J gene: TRBJ1-5; V gene: TRBV19; CDR3 length: 17; D gene: -; CDR3 protein: CASSAQAGLFSNQPQHF
J gene: TRBJ1-2; V gene: TRBV9; CDR3 length: 14; D gene: -; CDR3 protein: CASSVDMGSVGYTF
J gene: TRBJ1-1; V gene: TRBV5-4; CDR3 length: 15; D gene: TRBD1; CDR3 protein: CASSQDRVRNTEAFF
J gene: TRBJ2-2; V gene: TRBV7-3; CDR3 length: 13; D gene: -; CDR3 protein: CASSGDSSTELFF
J gene: TRBJ1-6; V gene: TRBV25-1; CDR3 length: 14; D gene: -; CDR3 protein: CASRETGYNSPLHF